The clone carrying this T cell receptor beta chain was seen repeatedly, ten times or more. Its matching antigen is unknown. Genes and germline are mouse. The missing CDR3 end, 4 residues past where the read stops, is filled in from the germline J gene. These data belong to a study of CD8+ T cells in alopecia areata. Turning to the study itself: C3H/HeJ graft donors with spontaneous alopecia, aged 6-12 months, supplied skin that was transplanted onto female C3H/HeJ mice aged roughly 6-11 weeks. Study-wide results and caveats: Sharing of TCRs across patients appeared less clear than in mice, possibly for HLA-related reasons. Sequencing of scalp tissue also captures the resident alphabeta T cells of normal skin. For lesional scalp, especially alopecia totalis/universalis, clonality was higher than in normal scalp.

Trimming shortened V by 3 bases and J by 2 bases, and 12 bases separated the two germline ends. There are 15 residues in the CDR3. From germline, CDR1 is SGHDT and CDR2 FRDEAV. The authors sorted pooled cutaneous lymph node cells using CD4, CD8alpha, NKG2D, NKG2ACE and other markers. RNA, once extracted, was reverse transcribed into cDNA for use as the sequencing template. TCRdb keeps only in-frame clones here, not all; method: immunoSEQ multiplex PCR. The profile covers 270,000 or so clones, none occurring a single time. The genes are TRBV14 and TRBJ2-1; TRBD1 is a possible D gene (6 bases). Sequencing was performed on CD4+ T cells sorted from a lymph node. The receptor's source is a C3H/HeJ mouse with alopecia areata. The strain's MHC haplotype is H2-k. CDR3 DNA (partial): TGTGCCAGCAGTTCTCACAGGGTGGACTATGCT. Amino acid sequence: CASSSHRVDYA. In full, the CDR3 reads CASSSHRVDYAEQFF.